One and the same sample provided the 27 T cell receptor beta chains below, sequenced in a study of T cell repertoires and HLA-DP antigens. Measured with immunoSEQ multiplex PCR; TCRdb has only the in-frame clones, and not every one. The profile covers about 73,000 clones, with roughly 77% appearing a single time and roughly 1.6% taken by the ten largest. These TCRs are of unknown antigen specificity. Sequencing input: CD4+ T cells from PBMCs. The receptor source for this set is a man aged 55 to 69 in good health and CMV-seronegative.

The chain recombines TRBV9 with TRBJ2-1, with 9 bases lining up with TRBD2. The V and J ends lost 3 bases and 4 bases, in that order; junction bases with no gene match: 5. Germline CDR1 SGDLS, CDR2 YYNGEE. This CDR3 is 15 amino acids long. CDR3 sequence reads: CASSAVAGAYNEQFF. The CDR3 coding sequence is TGTGCCAGCAGCGCGGTAGCGGGAGCTTACAATGAGCAGTTCTTC.

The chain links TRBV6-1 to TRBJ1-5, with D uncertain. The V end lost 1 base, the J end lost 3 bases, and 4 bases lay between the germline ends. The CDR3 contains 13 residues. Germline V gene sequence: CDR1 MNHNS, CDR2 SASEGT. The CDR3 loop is CASSEGFNQPQHF. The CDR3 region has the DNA TGTGCCAGCAGTGAAGGTTTCAATCAGCCCCAGCATTTT.

In DNA, the CDR3 is TGCGCCAGCAGCCACCCGGGACTAGCGGGGGGGCCGAATAGAGATACGCAGTATTTT. Amino acid sequence: CASSHPGLAGGPNRDTQYF. The genes are TRBV4-1 and TRBJ2-3; 16 nucleotides align to TRBD2. The junction had 11 bases not matched to a gene; V was cut back by 3 bases and J by 5 bases. This CDR3 is 19 amino acids long. Germline assignment: CDR1 MGHRA and CDR2 YSYEKL.

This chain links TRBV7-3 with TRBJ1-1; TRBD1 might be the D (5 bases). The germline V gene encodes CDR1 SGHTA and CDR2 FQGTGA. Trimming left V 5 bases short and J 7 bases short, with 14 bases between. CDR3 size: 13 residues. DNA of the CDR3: TGTGCCAGCAGCCGCCAGGGTTATGATGAAGCTTTCTTT. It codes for CASSRQGYDEAFF.

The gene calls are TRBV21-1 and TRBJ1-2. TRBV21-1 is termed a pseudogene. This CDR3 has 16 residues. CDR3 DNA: TGTGCCAGCAGCCTCCGTGGGGGAGATAAGGGGAGCGGCTACACCTTC. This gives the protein CASSLRGGDKGSGYTF.

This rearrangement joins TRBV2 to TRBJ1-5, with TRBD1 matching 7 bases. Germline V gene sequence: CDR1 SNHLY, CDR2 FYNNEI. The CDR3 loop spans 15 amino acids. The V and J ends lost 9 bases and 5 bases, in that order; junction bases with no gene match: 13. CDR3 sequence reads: CASSRFGTDDQPQHF. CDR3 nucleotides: TGTGCCAGTAGCCGTTTTGGGACAGACGATCAGCCCCAGCATTTT.

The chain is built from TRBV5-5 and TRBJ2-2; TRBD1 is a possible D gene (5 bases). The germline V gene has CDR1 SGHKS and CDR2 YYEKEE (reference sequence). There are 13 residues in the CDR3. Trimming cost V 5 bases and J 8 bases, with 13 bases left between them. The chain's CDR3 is CASRQGSAGELFF. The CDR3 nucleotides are TGTGCCAGCAGGCAGGGTAGTGCTGGGGAGCTGTTTTTT.

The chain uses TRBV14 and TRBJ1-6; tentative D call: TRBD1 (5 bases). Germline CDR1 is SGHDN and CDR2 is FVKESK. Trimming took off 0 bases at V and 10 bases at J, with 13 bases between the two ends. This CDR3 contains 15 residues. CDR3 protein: CASSQESQGRSPLHF. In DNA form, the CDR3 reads TGTGCCAGCAGCCAAGAATCGCAGGGACGCTCACCCCTCCACTTT.

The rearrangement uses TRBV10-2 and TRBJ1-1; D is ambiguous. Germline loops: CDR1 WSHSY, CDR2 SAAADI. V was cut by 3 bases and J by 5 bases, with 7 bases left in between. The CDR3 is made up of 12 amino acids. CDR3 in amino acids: CASSDSVTEAFF. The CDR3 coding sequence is TGCGCCAGCAGTGACTCGGTGACTGAAGCTTTCTTT.

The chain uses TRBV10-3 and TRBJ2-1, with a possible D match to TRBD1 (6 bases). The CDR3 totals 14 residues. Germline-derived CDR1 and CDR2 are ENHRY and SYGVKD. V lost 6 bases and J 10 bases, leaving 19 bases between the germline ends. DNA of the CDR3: TGTGCCATCAGCGCTGCGGTACAGGGCAGGGAGCAGTTCTTC. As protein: CAISAAVQGREQFF.

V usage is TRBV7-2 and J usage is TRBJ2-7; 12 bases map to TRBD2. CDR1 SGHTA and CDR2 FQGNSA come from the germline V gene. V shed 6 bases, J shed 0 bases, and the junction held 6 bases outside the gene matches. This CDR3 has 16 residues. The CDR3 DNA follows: TGTGCCAGCAGTCACGGACTAGCGGGGAACTCCTACGAGCAGTACTTC. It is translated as CASSHGLAGNSYEQYF.

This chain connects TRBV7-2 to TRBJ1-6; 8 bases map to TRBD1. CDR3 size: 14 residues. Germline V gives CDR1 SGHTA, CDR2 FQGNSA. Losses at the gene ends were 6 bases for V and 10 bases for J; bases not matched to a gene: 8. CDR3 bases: TGTGCCAGCAGGACTGACAGGGGTCCCTCACCCCTCCACTTT. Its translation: CASRTDRGPSPLHF.

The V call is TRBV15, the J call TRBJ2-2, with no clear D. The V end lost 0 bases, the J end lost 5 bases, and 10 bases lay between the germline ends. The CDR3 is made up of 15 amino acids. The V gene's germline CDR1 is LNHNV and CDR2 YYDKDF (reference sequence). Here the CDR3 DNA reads TGTGCCACCAGCAGAGAAGGGCTGGGGACCGGGGAGCTGTTTTTT. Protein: CATSREGLGTGELFF.

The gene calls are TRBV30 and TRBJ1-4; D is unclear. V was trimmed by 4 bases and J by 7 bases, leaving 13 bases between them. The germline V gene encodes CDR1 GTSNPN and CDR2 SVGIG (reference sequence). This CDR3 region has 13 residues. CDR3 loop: CAWTGLTLEKLFF. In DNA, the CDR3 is TGTGCCTGGACCGGCCTTACTCTTGAAAAACTGTTTTTT.

The DNA of the CDR3 is TGCAGTATCTCTGGGGCGCAGTATTTT. It is translated as CSISGAQYF. This rearrangement joins TRBV20-1 to TRBJ2-3; D gene ambiguous. The V and J ends lost 8 bases and 10 bases respectively, with 10 bases between them. The CDR3 has 9 amino acids. In germline, CDR1 is DFQATT, CDR2 SNEGSKA (reference sequence).

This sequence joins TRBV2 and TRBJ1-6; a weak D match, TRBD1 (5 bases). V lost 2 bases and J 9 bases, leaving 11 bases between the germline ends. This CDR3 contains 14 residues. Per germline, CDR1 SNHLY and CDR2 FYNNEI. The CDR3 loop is CASSELGVSSPLHF. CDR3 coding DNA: TGTGCCAGCAGTGAACTAGGGGTGAGTTCACCCCTCCACTTT.

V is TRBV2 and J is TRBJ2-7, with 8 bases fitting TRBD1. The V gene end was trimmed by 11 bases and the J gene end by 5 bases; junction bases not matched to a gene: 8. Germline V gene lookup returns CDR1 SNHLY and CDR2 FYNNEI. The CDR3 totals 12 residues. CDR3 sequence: CAGSGQGDEQYF. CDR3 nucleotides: TGTGCCGGAAGCGGACAGGGCGACGAGCAGTACTTC.

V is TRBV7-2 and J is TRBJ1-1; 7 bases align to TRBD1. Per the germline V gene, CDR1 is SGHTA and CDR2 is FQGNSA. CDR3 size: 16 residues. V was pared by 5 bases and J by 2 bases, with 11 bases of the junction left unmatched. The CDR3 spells CASSRGTDQFNTEAFF. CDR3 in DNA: TGTGCCAGCAGCCGTGGGACAGACCAATTTAACACTGAAGCTTTCTTT.

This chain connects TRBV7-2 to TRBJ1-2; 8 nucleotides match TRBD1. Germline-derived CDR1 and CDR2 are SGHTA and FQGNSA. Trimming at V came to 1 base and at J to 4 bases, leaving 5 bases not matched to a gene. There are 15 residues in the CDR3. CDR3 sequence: CASSLGDRGGYGYTF. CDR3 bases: TGTGCCAGCAGCTTAGGTGACAGGGGTGGCTATGGCTACACCTTC.

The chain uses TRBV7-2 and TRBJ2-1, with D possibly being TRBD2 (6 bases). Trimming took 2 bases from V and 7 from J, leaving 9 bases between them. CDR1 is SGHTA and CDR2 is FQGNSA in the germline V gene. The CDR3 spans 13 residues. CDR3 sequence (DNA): TGTGCCAGCAGCTTATGGGGGGAAAATGAGCAGTTCTTC. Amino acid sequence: CASSLWGENEQFF.

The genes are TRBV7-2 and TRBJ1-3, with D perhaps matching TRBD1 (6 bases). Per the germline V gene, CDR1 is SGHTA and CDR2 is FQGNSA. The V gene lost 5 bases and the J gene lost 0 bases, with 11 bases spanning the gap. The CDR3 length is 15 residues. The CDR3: CASSRQATSGNTIYF. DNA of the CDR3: TGTGCCAGCAGCCGACAGGCTACCTCTGGAAACACCATATATTTT.

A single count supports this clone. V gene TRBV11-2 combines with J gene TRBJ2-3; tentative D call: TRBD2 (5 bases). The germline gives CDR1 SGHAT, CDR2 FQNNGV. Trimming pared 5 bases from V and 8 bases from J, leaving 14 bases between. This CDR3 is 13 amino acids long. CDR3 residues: CASSRNGGLTQYF. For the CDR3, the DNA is TGTGCCAGCAGCCGAAACGGCGGGCTTACGCAGTATTTT. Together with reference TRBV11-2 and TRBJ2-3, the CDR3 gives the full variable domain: EAGVAQSPRYKIIEKRQSVAFWCNPISGHATLYWYQQILGQGPKLLIQFQNNGVVDDSQLPKDRFSAERLKGVDSTLKIQPAKLEDSAVYLCASSRNGGLTQYFGPGTRLTVL.

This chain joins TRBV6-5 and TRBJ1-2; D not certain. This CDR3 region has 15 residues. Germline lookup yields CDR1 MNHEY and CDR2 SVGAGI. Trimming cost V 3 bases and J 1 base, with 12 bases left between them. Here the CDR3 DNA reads TGTGCCAGCAGTTATTCCCCGACGGTTAACTATGGCTACACCTTC. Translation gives CASSYSPTVNYGYTF.

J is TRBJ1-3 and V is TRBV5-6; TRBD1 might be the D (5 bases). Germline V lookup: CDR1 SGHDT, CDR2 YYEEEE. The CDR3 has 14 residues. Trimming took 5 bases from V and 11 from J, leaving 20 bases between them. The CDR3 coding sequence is TGTGCCAGCAGGATCCGGGACCCGTGGGGCCCCATATATTTT. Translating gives CASRIRDPWGPIYF.

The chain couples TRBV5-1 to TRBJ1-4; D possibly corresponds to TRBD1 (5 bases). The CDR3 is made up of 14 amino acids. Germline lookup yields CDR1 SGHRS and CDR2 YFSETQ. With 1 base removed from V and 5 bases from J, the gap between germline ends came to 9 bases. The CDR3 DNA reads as TGCGCCAGCAGCTTGCGGGGGAGGAATGAAAAACTGTTTTTT. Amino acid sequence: CASSLRGRNEKLFF.

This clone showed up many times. The CDR3 spells CASSGGRHAGYTF. The CDR3 DNA reads as TGTGCCAGTAGTGGCGGCCGACACGCGGGCTACACCTTC. The rearrangement links TRBV19 to TRBJ1-2; D is unclear. The CDR3 runs 13 residues. V was cut by 5 bases and J by 8 bases, with 15 bases left in between. Per the germline V gene, CDR1 is LNHDA and CDR2 is SQIVND (reference sequence).

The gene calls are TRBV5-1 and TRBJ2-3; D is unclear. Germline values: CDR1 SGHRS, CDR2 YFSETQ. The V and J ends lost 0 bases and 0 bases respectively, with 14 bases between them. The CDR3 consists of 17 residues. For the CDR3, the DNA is TGCGCCAGCAGCTTGGGGTATATCAGTGCTAGCACAGATACGCAGTATTTT. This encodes CASSLGYISASTDTQYF.